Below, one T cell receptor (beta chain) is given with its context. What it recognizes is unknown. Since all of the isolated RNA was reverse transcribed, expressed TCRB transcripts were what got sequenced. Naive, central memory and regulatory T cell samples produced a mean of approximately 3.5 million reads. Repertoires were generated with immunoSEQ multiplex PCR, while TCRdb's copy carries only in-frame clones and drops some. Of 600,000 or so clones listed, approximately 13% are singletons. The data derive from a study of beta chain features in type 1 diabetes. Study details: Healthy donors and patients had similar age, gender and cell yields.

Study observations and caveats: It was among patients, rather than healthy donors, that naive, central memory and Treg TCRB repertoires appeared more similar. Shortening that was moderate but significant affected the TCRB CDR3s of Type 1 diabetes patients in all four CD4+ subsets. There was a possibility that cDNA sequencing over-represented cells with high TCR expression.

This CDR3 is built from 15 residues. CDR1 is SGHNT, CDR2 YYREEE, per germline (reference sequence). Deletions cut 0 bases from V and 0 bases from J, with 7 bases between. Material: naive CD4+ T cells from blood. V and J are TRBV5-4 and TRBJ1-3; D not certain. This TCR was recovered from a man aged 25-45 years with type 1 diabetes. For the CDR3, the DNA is TGTGCCAGCAGCTTGGGGGGAAGCTCTGGAAACACCATATATTTT. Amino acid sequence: CASSLGGSSGNTIYF.